The sequence of this T cell receptor (beta chain) was determined in a study of blood T cell repertoires in COVID-19. Across the whole study: The origin of the acute and convalescent COVID-19 samples was the United States, Italy and Spain.

Per the original data handling: Reference gene primer amplification gave estimated nucleated cell counts. Only in-frame clones appear in the TCRdb table, and some are missing; sequencing was by immunoSEQ multiplex PCR. D and trimming come from the DNA, and the V and J calls and clone size come from that table. The data contain about 300,000 clones, roughly nine tenths of them singletons. J lost 7 bases, V lost 3 bases, and 12 bases had no gene match. Germline V gene sequence: CDR1 KGHSH, CDR2 LQKENI. The CDR3 totals 17 residues. The sample comprised PBMCs or T cells enriched from blood (not recorded which). The chain combines TRBV18 with TRBJ1-6; TRBD1 agrees at 7 bases. This TCR derives from a woman aged 30 to 39 who had recovered from COVID-19. CDR3 sequence reads: CASSPRNGGGANSPLHF. The DNA for the CDR3 is TGTGCCAGCTCACCCCGGAATGGAGGGGGCGCCAATTCACCCCTCCACTTT.